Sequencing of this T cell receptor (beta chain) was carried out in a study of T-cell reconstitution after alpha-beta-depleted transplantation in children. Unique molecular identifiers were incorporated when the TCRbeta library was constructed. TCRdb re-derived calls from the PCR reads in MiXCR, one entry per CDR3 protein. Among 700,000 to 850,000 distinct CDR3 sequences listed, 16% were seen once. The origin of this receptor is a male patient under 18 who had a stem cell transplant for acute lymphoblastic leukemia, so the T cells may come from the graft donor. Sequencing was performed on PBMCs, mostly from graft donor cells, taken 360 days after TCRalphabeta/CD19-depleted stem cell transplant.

The CDR3 DNA sequence: TGTGCCAGGGCGGGACAGGGAGACTCACCCCTCCACTTT. Its translation: CARAGQGDSPLHF. The gene calls are TRBV2 and TRBJ1-6; the match to TRBD1 covers 9 bases. J was trimmed by 10 bases and V by 9 bases; bases with no gene match: 7. CDR1 is SNHLY, CDR2 FYNNEI, per germline. The CDR3 totals 13 residues.